Presented here are 2 T cell receptor beta chains from one specimen sequenced in a study of Graves' ophthalmopathy and Graves' hyperthyroidism (dated by TCRdb to the late 2010s). The sequencer was an Illumina HiSeq 2000. For repertoire sequencing, TCR beta CDR3 regions were amplified from RNA transcripts. The first round was an RT-PCR using HTBI primers with the Qiagen OneStep RT-PCR kit, and this first round was followed by a second-round multiplex PCR, then size selection and purification. TCRdb applied fastp at Q25 and MiXCR to the public reads, then kept only in-frame beta chains. Merged by CDR3 protein, the rows form single entries marked with the most common genes and DNA. This sample holds about 740,000 distinct CDR3 sequences; roughly 41% were observed only once. The ten biggest clones cover approximately 43% of the sample. The sample consisted of peripheral blood. All receptors derive from an adult man with Graves' ophthalmopathy.

The CDR3 nucleotides read TGTGCCAGCAGCTTGCAGGGGTTCGGAGAGACCCAGTACTTC. Its protein is CASSLQGFGETQYF. V is TRBV5-8 and J is TRBJ2-5; D is possibly TRBD1 (6 bases). This CDR3 is built from 14 residues. Germline V gene lookup returns CDR1 SGHTS and CDR2 YDEGEE. V gave up 1 base and J gave up 4 bases, with 11 bases separating them.

The chain uses TRBV7-6 and TRBJ2-5; 9 nucleotides line up with TRBD2. The CDR3 runs 17 residues. CDR1 is SGHVS and CDR2 is FNYEAQ in the germline V gene. Germline trimming cut 5 bases from V and 5 bases from J; bases unmatched to any gene: 15. CDR3 in amino acids: CASSQSGGSGGRETQYF. In nucleotides, the CDR3 is TGTGCCAGCAGCCAGAGTGGGGGTAGCGGGGGACGGGAGACCCAGTACTTC.